This T cell receptor (beta chain) was identified during a study of patients and donors after allogeneic stem cell transplantation (dated by TCRdb to 2018 to 2021). This clonotype was picked up a small number of times. Its antigen target is currently unknown. No per-base quality is available; no much larger clone lies one base away. The germline ends are 8 bases apart after V is trimmed by 1 base and J by 8 bases. The CDR3 runs 13 amino acids, cysteine and phenylalanine included. Only the CDR3 DNA is retained, 39 bases long and in frame from the first base. The germline V gene provides CDR1 KGHSH and CDR2 LQKENI. Libraries came from RT-PCR. The instrument was a NextSeq 550. TCRdb applied fastp at Q25 and MiXCR to the public reads, then kept only in-frame beta chains. CDR3 protein sequences are deduplicated, and each keeps its most common genes and DNA. This sample comprises some 150,000 distinct CDR3 sequences, 37% of them detected only once. Around 50% of the sample is taken by the ten largest.

The clonotype comes from a human donor who was either an allogeneic HSCT recipient or a stem cell or donor lymphocyte infusion donor (not recorded which). It is not recorded whose cells these are; they may come from a transplant donor. Here the chain combines TRBV18 and TRBJ1-4, with no reliable assignment of the D segment. The sample comprised blood, either unsorted or a sorted T cell fraction (not recorded which). The CDR3 protein sequence reads: CASSPQPREKLFF. The DNA sequence follows: TGTGCCAGCTCACCACAGCCCCGGGAAAAACTGTTTTTT.